The entry below gives a single TCR beta chain sequence along with its context. Its antigen remains unknown. The junction and the germline gene differ at one end; a read error may be behind it. This sample was included in a study of regulatory T cells in long-lasting Graves disease. The study's findings and limits: Patients with persistent disease showed a bias toward TRBV28, TRBJ1-2 and TRBJ2-5. Only a small sample size was used, which may have cut accuracy.

The length of the CDR3 is 15 residues. Germline V lookup: CDR1 MNHNS, CDR2 SASEGT. CDR3-region Arm-PCR and iRepertoire HTBI primers produced the TCR beta libraries. TCRdb independently ran MiXCR on the multiplex PCR reads; one entry per CDR3 protein. Of 700,000 or so distinct CDR3 sequences listed, about 32% are singletons. As for time point: persistent/refractory GD, antithyroid drugs over 5 years with positive TRAb. PBMC RNA was the source of the TCR library. The input for sequencing was peripheral blood mononuclear cells (PBMCs), taken when the disease was refractory, from a patient treated with antithyroid drugs. The genes are TRBV6-1 and TRBJ2-7; D not certain. The clonotype comes from a female donor with Graves disease. CDR3 sequence (DNA): TGTACCAGCAGTGACTTCCCGGGCCCACTCTACGAGCAGTACTTC. It codes for CTSSDFPGPLYEQYF.